This is a list of T cell receptor beta chains from one sample in a study of cytomegalovirus exposure and HLA in healthy donors. The method was immunoSEQ multiplex PCR; TCRdb's version includes in-frame clones alone and lacks a portion of them. The sample shows some 130,000 clones, 65% to 85% of them seen only once. What was sequenced was PBMCs. The receptors stem from a male donor in good health and CMV-seronegative. Both conserved end residues are part of each CDR3. A D gene is named only where the DNA matches it firmly. Size is stated for part of the rows, as once, few or many counts, or as a class when the clone is expanded.

d_call clone_size j_call v_call cdr3_aa cdr3_nt
TRBD1 . TRBJ2-2 TRBV5-1 CASSSGTASNTGELFF TGCGCCAGCAGCTCCGGGACAGCTTCGAACACCGGGGAGCTGTTTTTT
TRBD2 . TRBJ2-6 TRBV5-1 CASSWGGGTGANGLTF TGCGCCAGCAGCTGGGGCGGGGGAACTGGGGCCAACGGCCTGACTTTC
TRBD1 once TRBJ2-7 TRBV10-3 CAISDRGQDEQYF TGTGCCATCAGTGACAGGGGGCAGGACGAGCAGTACTTC
TRBD2 . TRBJ2-1 TRBV10-3 CAIGGGDSYNEQFF TGTGCCATCGGGGGAGGGGACTCCTACAATGAGCAGTTCTTC
. . TRBJ1-1 TRBV6-5 CASSYSPTGTEAFF TGTGCCAGCAGTTACAGTCCGACGGGCACTGAAGCTTTCTTT
TRBD1 . TRBJ1-2 TRBV9 CASSGSGGNYGYTF TGTGCCAGCAGCGGGTCAGGGGGAAACTATGGCTACACCTTC
TRBD1 . TRBJ1-1 TRBV9 CASRQGASNTEAFF TGTGCCAGCAGACAGGGGGCATCGAACACTGAAGCTTTCTTT
. once TRBJ2-7 TRBV6-1 CASTGHPPEQYF TGTGCCAGCACAGGACACCCGCCCGAGCAGTACTTC
. . TRBJ2-1 TRBV25-1 CASIQTGIRYNEQFF TGTGCCAGCATTCAAACAGGGATAAGGTACAATGAGCAGTTCTTC
. . TRBJ2-5 TRBV7-9 CASSLGEWETQYF TGTGCCAGCAGCTTAGGAGAGTGGGAGACCCAGTACTTC
. . TRBJ2-1 TRBV27 CASSILLGGRGEQFF TGTGCCAGCAGTATCCTCTTGGGGGGGCGGGGTGAGCAGTTCTTC
. . TRBJ2-1 TRBV11-2 CASSLSSRTYNEQFF TGTGCCAGCAGCTTATCTTCCAGAACCTACAATGAGCAGTTCTTC
TRBD1 . TRBJ2-4 TRBV4-2 CASSPDRGSDIQYF TGTGCCAGCAGCCCAGACAGGGGGTCGGACATTCAGTACTTC
. once TRBJ2-3 TRBV5-5 CASGDSTDTQYF TGTGCCAGCGGAGATAGCACAGATACGCAGTATTTT
. . TRBJ1-1 TRBV5-4 CASSLESGVGEAFF TGTGCCAGCAGCTTGGAATCAGGGGTGGGTGAAGCTTTCTTT
TRBD1 . TRBJ2-3 TRBV9 CASSDKGASTDTQYF TGTGCCAGCAGCGATAAGGGGGCTAGCACAGATACGCAGTATTTT
TRBD1 . TRBJ2-7 TRBV5-6 CASSPRQGARYEQYF TGTGCCAGCAGCCCACGACAGGGGGCAAGGTACGAGCAGTACTTC
. . TRBJ1-1 TRBV7-2 CASSRVGTEAFF TGTGCCAGCAGCCGGGTGGGCACTGAAGCTTTCTTT
TRBD1 . TRBJ1-2 TRBV2 CASRQGAYGYTF TGTGCCAGCAGACAGGGGGCCTATGGCTACACCTTC
. . TRBJ2-7 TRBV2 CARQQGTNEQYF TGTGCCAGGCAACAGGGTACGAACGAGCAGTACTTC
. . TRBJ1-2 TRBV7-9 CSSSLGTTAYGYTF TGTTCCAGCAGCTTAGGAACGACAGCCTATGGCTACACCTTC
TRBD1 . TRBJ1-4 TRBV7-9 CASSPPGQGGEKLFF TGTGCCAGCAGCCCCCCGGGACAGGGGGGCGAAAAACTGTTTTTT
. . TRBJ1-5 TRBV5-6 CASSVQGRGGHQPQHF TGTGCCAGCAGTGTGCAGGGGAGGGGAGGGCATCAGCCCCAGCATTTT
TRBD2 . TRBJ2-2 TRBV6-4 CASRTSGSRNTGELFF TGTGCCAGCCGGACTAGCGGGAGCCGAAACACCGGGGAGCTGTTTTTT
. . TRBJ2-2 TRBV6-1 CASSEALGNTGELFF TGTGCCAGCAGTGAAGCGCTAGGGAACACCGGGGAGCTGTTTTTT
TRBD1 . TRBJ1-2 TRBV6-5 CASSAPGRGDGYTF TGTGCCAGCAGTGCCCCCGGCAGGGGGGATGGCTACACCTTC
TRBD2 . TRBJ2-3 TRBV7-9 CASSPGGRGGQDTQYF TGTGCCAGCAGCCCAGGAGGGCGGGGGGGCCAAGATACGCAGTATTTT
TRBD1 . TRBJ2-5 TRBV7-9 CSSSDMGQGEETQYF TGTTCCAGCAGCGACATGGGACAGGGTGAGGAGACCCAGTACTTC
TRBD1 . TRBJ1-2 TRBV7-9 CASSLWGTGGSGGYTF TGTGCCAGCAGCTTATGGGGGACAGGGGGCTCGGGAGGCTACACCTTC
. . TRBJ1-1 TRBV18 CASSQTLDNTEAFF TGTGCCAGCTCACAGACACTAGATAACACTGAAGCTTTCTTT
TRBD1 . TRBJ2-2 TRBV9 CASTKGAAGELFF TGTGCCAGCACCAAGGGGGCGGCCGGGGAGCTGTTTTTT
. . TRBJ2-3 TRBV20-1 CSARRDFLLYF TGCAGTGCTCGGCGGGACTTCCTCTTGTATTTT
TRBD2 . TRBJ2-5 TRBV5-1 CASSFRVGGDQETQYF TGCGCCAGCAGCTTTAGGGTCGGGGGGGACCAAGAGACCCAGTACTTC
TRBD1 once TRBJ1-1 TRBV2 CASSGQGRTEAFF TGTGCCAGCAGTGGACAGGGGAGGACTGAAGCTTTCTTT
TRBD1 once TRBJ1-5 TRBV12-5 CASGRDRGNGQPQHF TGTGCTAGTGGCCGAGACAGGGGCAATGGTCAGCCCCAGCATTTT
. . TRBJ1-2 TRBV7-9 CSSSLDSRGYTF TGTTCCAGCAGCTTAGACTCCAGGGGCTACACCTTC
TRBD2 . TRBJ2-1 TRBV6-5 CASSFTSGRANEQFF TGTGCCAGCAGTTTCACTAGCGGGAGGGCCAATGAGCAGTTCTTC
TRBD2 . TRBJ2-7 TRBV20-1 CSARGGYEQYF TGCAGTGCTAGGGGAGGGTACGAGCAGTACTTC
. few TRBJ1-2 TRBV6-6 CASTPVGGGGYTF TGTGCCAGCACCCCCGTCGGGGGAGGAGGCTACACCTTC
TRBD2 . TRBJ2-1 TRBV6-5 CASSQELAGGQFF TGTGCCAGCAGTCAGGAGTTAGCGGGTGGGCAGTTCTTC
. few TRBJ2-7 TRBV19 CASRRTPSGVEQYF TGTGCCAGTAGACGGACTCCCTCCGGGGTCGAGCAGTACTTC
. . TRBJ1-1 TRBV6-1 CASSREGESTEAFF TGTGCCAGCAGTCGCGAGGGGGAATCAACTGAAGCTTTCTTT
. . TRBJ2-3 TRBV9 CASGVAVGTDTQYF TGTGCCAGCGGCGTAGCGGTGGGCACAGATACGCAGTATTTT